The clone carrying this T cell receptor (beta chain) was observed a handful of times. Antigen specificity is unknown. The source of the sample is a study of T cells in Graves' hyperthyroidism and ophthalmopathy. Study background: Pretreatment peripheral blood was obtained at initial diagnosis. Study-wide results and caveats: Peripheral blood also featured most of the thyroid clonotypes expanded above 0.001.

TCR beta CDR3 regions were amplified from RNA. First-round RT-PCR targeting the TCR CDR3 was performed with the HTBI primer set. TCRdb re-called the multiplex PCR reads through MiXCR, storing one row per CDR3 protein. The sample has hundreds of thousands of distinct CDR3 sequences; more than 15% are singletons. No ophthalmopathy progression within 18 months constituted stable Graves' hyperthyroidism. Thyroid ultrasound, orbital computed tomography, clinical symptoms, and serum thyroxine and TRAb underpinned diagnoses. Germline assignment: CDR1 SEHNR and CDR2 FQNEAQ (reference sequence). The CDR3 covers 16 residues. Deletions cut 1 base from V and 0 bases from J, with 7 bases between.

The chain links TRBV7-9 to TRBJ2-6; no firm D call. What was sequenced was blood. This clonotype was sampled from a woman younger than 30 with Graves' hyperthyroidism. The CDR3 spells CASSLERPSGANVLTF. The CDR3 DNA is TGTGCCAGCAGCTTAGAACGCCCCTCTGGGGCCAACGTCCTGACTTTC.